The T cell receptor beta chain under discussion was sequenced for a study of blood T cell repertoires in COVID-19. The study recruited people aged roughly 18 to 100 years across more than 20 US areas. Cohorts were determined from participant-reported clinical history. Original data processing: Quantification of nucleated cells was approximated via reference gene primer amplification. Clones were sequenced by immunoSEQ multiplex PCR, and TCRdb holds only the in-frame ones, with some missing. The DNA gave D and trimming, while V, J and clone size come from that table. The sample holds about 250,000 clones, approximately 90% seen once. The V gene lost 4 bases and the J gene lost 6 bases, with 27 bases spanning the gap. The V gene's germline CDR1 is SEHNR and CDR2 FQNEAQ (reference sequence). This CDR3 spans 18 amino acids.

The TCR was taken from a woman aged 30 to 39 with acute COVID-19. The sequencing sample was made of PBMCs or T cells enriched from blood (not recorded which). This chain connects TRBV7-9 to TRBJ1-2; D possibly corresponds to TRBD1 (6 bases). Written as DNA, the CDR3 is TGTGCCAGCAGCTGGGAGGGGGTGAGGCTCCGAAATCCCGATGGCTACACCTTC. This gives the protein CASSWEGVRLRNPDGYTF.